The 28 T cell receptor beta chains below were found in one sample sequenced in a study of breast tumors, draining lymph nodes, adjacent tissues. The lymph nodes were axillary draining lymph nodes from breast cancer patients. TCRdb reprocessed the multiplex PCR reads via MiXCR and lists one record per CDR3 protein. This sample yields under 85,000 distinct CDR3 sequences, of which roughly 19% are seen a single time; around 2.4% belongs to the top ten. What was sequenced was axillary lymph node tissue. These receptors were taken from a female donor with breast cancer. Some clones in this sample may be carry-over from other donors' samples.

To note about this clonotype: A much larger clone lies one base from this, so it may be a read error. The conserved phenylalanine or tryptophan is not found at the CDR3 terminus, so this likely reflects a read error. J is TRBJ2-2 and V is TRBV6-5; weak D call: TRBD2 (5 bases). The CDR3 runs 15 residues. Germline assignment: CDR1 MNHEY and CDR2 SVGAGI. V dropped 4 bases and J dropped 0 bases, with 9 bases sitting between them. This CDR3 reads CASSWQDSNTGELFI. For the CDR3, the DNA is TGTGCCAGCAGTTGGCAGGACTCGAACACCGGGGAGCTGTTTATT.

A note on this clonotype: This may arise from a read error, as a much more abundant clone is one base away. The V call is TRBV12-3 or TRBV12-4, the J call TRBJ2-2; TRBD1 matches 7 bases. The CDR3 contains 16 residues. The V and J ends lost 7 bases and 1 base, in that order; junction bases with no gene match: 9. CDR3 in DNA: TGTGCCAGCATACCGGCTGGGACAGTGAACACCGGGGAGCTGTTTTTT. Protein: CASIPAGTVNTGELFF.

This clonotype was seen more than once but under ten times. This sequence joins TRBV30 and TRBJ1-5; 7 bases match TRBD1. CDR1 is GTSNPN, CDR2 SVGIG, per germline (reference sequence). The junction had 3 bases not matched to a gene; V was cut back by 2 bases and J by 5 bases. The CDR3 is made up of 13 amino acids. The chain's CDR3 is CAWSTDRDQPQHF. The CDR3 coding sequence is TGTGCCTGGAGTACCGACAGGGATCAGCCCCAGCATTTT.

The chain links TRBV27 to TRBJ2-7, with 7 bases matching TRBD2. V trimming: 9 bases; J trimming: 1 base; junction bases outside the gene matches: 9. This CDR3 has 14 residues. The germline V gene encodes CDR1 MNHEY and CDR2 SMNVEV (reference sequence). CDR3 bases: TGTGCCAGTACAAGAAGCGGGGCTTCCTACGAGCAGTACTTC. This translates into CASTRSGASYEQYF.

The table lists this clonotype with many counts. The chain is built from TRBV6-4 and TRBJ1-6; TRBD1 aligns across 7 bases. With 6 bases clipped from V and 7 bases from J, the junction kept 3 bases outside the gene matches. The CDR3 totals 13 residues. Looked up from germline, CDR1 is MRHNA and CDR2 is SNTAGT. CDR3 nucleotides: TGTGCCAGCAGGGACAGGCCGAATTCACCCCTCCACTTT. Translating gives CASRDRPNSPLHF.

This clonotype has ten or more counts. This sequence joins TRBV7-2 and TRBJ1-2; weak D call: TRBD1 (6 bases). Trimming cost V 5 bases and J 4 bases, with 17 bases left between them. Germline V gives CDR1 SGHTA, CDR2 FQGNSA. The CDR3 runs 15 residues. As DNA, the CDR3 is TGTGCCAGCAGCCCCAGTTGGGGGCCGATCTATGGCTACACCTTC. Translated, it gives CASSPSWGPIYGYTF.

This clonotype came up many times. This chain joins TRBV2 and TRBJ2-5; 8 bases agree with TRBD2. The CDR3 has 14 residues. With 4 bases clipped from V and 2 bases from J, the junction kept 3 bases outside the gene matches. Germline CDR1 and CDR2: SNHLY and FYNNEI. The CDR3 region is CASSAASGQETQYF. CDR3 bases: TGTGCCAGCAGTGCAGCTAGCGGGCAAGAGACCCAGTACTTC.

This clonotype was observed many times. DNA for the CDR3: TGTGCCAGCAGTGTGGGGAGGGGAGGACAGCCCCAGCATTTT. This sequence encodes CASSVGRGGQPQHF. The chain uses TRBV2 and TRBJ1-5; D is possibly TRBD1 (5 bases). This CDR3 region has 14 residues. Germline V gene sequence: CDR1 SNHLY, CDR2 FYNNEI. V lost 4 bases and J 7 bases, leaving 14 bases between the germline ends. Based on the CDR3 plus reference TRBV2 and TRBJ1-5, the full variable domain is EPEVTQTPSHQVTQMGQEVILRCVPISNHLYFYWYRQILGQKVEFLVSFYNNEISEKSEIFDDQFSVERPDGSNFTLKIRSTKLEDSAMYFCASSVGRGGQPQHFGDGTRLSIL.

This rearrangement joins TRBV2 to TRBJ2-1; 15 bases align to TRBD2. After removal of 7 bases from V and 9 bases from J, the junction contained 4 bases not matched to a gene. CDR1 SNHLY and CDR2 FYNNEI come from the germline V gene. The CDR3 extends over 14 amino acids. CDR3 in DNA: TGTGCCAGCAAAGGGACTAGCGGGGGGCCTGAGCAGTTCTTC. Its protein product is CASKGTSGGPEQFF. Full variable domain (rest looked up from reference TRBV2 and TRBJ2-1): EPEVTQTPSHQVTQMGQEVILRCVPISNHLYFYWYRQILGQKVEFLVSFYNNEISEKSEIFDDQFSVERPDGSNFTLKIRSTKLEDSAMYFCASKGTSGGPEQFFGPGTRLTVL.

This clonotype has at least ten counts. The V call is TRBV15, the J call TRBJ1-5; D perhaps matches TRBD1 (5 bases). Trimming shortened V by 4 bases and J by 6 bases, and 19 bases separated the two germline ends. The CDR3 is 16 residues long. Germline assignment: CDR1 LNHNV and CDR2 YYDKDF (reference sequence). For the CDR3, the DNA is TGTGCCACCAGCAATCAAGTAGGGGTTGGAGGTCAGCCCCAGCATTTT. Residues: CATSNQVGVGGQPQHF.

Worth noting for this clonotype: This may be a read error, as it is one base from a much larger clone. J is TRBJ2-2 and V is TRBV12-3 or TRBV12-4; TRBD2 matches 8 bases. The V segment lost 10 bases and the J segment 4 bases; nucleotides outside the gene matches: 20. The CDR3 runs to 18 residues. The CDR3 region has the DNA TGTGCCAACAGCCTCTTCCCGGGAAGCGGGAGAGTCACCGGGGAGCTGTTTTTT. Translated, it gives CANSLFPGSGRVTGELFF.

This clonotype was found many times. The J gene is TRBJ2-3, the V gene TRBV14; 7 nucleotides match TRBD2. V lost 3 bases to trimming and J lost 3 bases; unmatched junction nucleotides: 3. The CDR3 spans 14 residues. The V gene's germline CDR1 is SGHDN and CDR2 FVKESK. CDR3 residues: CASSHGRVTDTQYF. In nucleotides, the CDR3 is TGTGCCAGCAGCCATGGGAGGGTAACAGATACGCAGTATTTT.

The sample holds many counts of this clonotype. The V call is TRBV20-1, the J call TRBJ2-7, with D tentatively TRBD2 (5 bases). CDR1 and CDR2 (germline): DFQATT, SNEGSKA (reference sequence). The CDR3 length is 13 residues. CDR3 loop: CSLEVPGAYEQYF. For the CDR3, the DNA is TGCAGCCTGGAGGTCCCCGGAGCCTACGAGCAGTACTTC.

This clonotype appeared many times. This chain connects TRBV7-2 to TRBJ1-5; the D is unclear. V gave up 1 base and J gave up 1 base, with 8 bases separating them. The germline CDR1 and CDR2 sequences are SGHTA and FQGNSA. CDR3 length: 15 amino acids. CDR3 sequence reads: CASSLGLSSNQPQHF. The CDR3 DNA reads as TGTGCCAGCAGCTTAGGGCTGTCCAGCAATCAGCCCCAGCATTTT.

This clonotype has a count of ten or more. The chain joins TRBV7-9 to TRBJ2-1; 7 nucleotides agree with TRBD2. V lost 6 bases to trimming and J lost 5 bases; unmatched junction nucleotides: 7. In germline, CDR1 is SEHNR, CDR2 FQNEAQ (reference sequence). The CDR3 has 14 amino acids. The CDR3 DNA is TGTGCCAGCAGGGTGGGGGGGAACGACAATGAGCAGTTCTTC. This sequence encodes CASRVGGNDNEQFF.

This clonotype appeared many times. The chain couples TRBV20-1 to TRBJ2-7; D not certain. Germline-derived CDR1 and CDR2 are DFQATT and SNEGSKA (reference sequence). V was clipped by 2 bases and J by 4 bases, with 15 bases between them. This CDR3 has 14 residues. The CDR3 loop is CSARIPRGSYEQYF. The DNA of the CDR3 is TGCAGTGCTAGAATCCCCCGAGGTTCGTACGAGCAGTACTTC.

Ten or more counts support this clonotype. The gene calls are TRBV11-1 and TRBJ2-1; possible D gene TRBD2, 6 bases. The germline V gene has CDR1 SGHAT and CDR2 FQDESV (reference sequence). This CDR3 spans 17 amino acids. V was trimmed by 3 bases and J by 1 base, leaving 16 bases between them. The CDR3 DNA reads as TGTGCCAGCAGCTTCGGCGTTGGAGGGACTTCCTACAATGAGCAGTTCTTC. Translation: CASSFGVGGTSYNEQFF. Full variable domain (outside the CDR3, taken from reference TRBV11-1 and TRBJ2-1): EAEVAQSPRYKITEKSQAVAFWCDPISGHATLYWYRQILGQGPELLVQFQDESVVDDSQLPKDRFSAERLKGVDSTLKIQPAELGDSAMYLCASSFGVGGTSYNEQFFGPGTRLTVL.

At least ten counts were recorded for this clonotype. Sequence at one end of the junction differs from germline and may be a read error. Here the CDR3 reads CASSLETSGTDTQYF. CDR3 nucleotides: TGTGCTAGCAGCTTAGAGACTAGCGGCACAGATACGCAGTATTTT. The chain employs TRBV7-7 and TRBJ2-3, with 8 positions matching TRBD2. CDR3 length: 15 amino acids. CDR1 is SSHAT and CDR2 is FNYEAQ in the germline V gene (reference sequence).

With regard to this clonotype: It may be a read error: a sequence one base away is much more abundant. The chain carries TRBV7-8 and TRBJ1-5; unclear D gene. The germline CDR1 and CDR2 sequences are SGHVS and FQNEAQ. CDR3 length: 13 residues. V was trimmed by 5 bases and J by 9 bases, leaving 14 bases between them. The CDR3 protein is CASSPTRTRPQHF. CDR3 bases: TGTGCCAGCAGCCCCACACGGACTCGGCCCCAGCATTTT.

This chain connects TRBV28 to TRBJ2-1, with D possibly matching TRBD2 (5 bases). CDR3 size: 15 residues. The V and J ends lost 1 base and 6 bases respectively, with 13 bases between them. Germline V CDR1 and CDR2: MDHEN, SYDVKM. The CDR3 coding sequence is TGTGCCAGCAGTTTATCCCGGAGGCCCTCCAATGAGCAGTTCTTC. Its protein is CASSLSRRPSNEQFF.

This clonotype was detected many times. V usage is TRBV7-8 and J usage is TRBJ2-5; TRBD2 agrees at 10 bases. CDR3 size: 16 residues. V lost 3 bases, J lost 2 bases, and 6 bases stayed unmatched. CDR1 SGHVS and CDR2 FQNEAQ come from the germline V gene. CDR3 residues: CASSLLAGAVQETQYF. The CDR3 DNA sequence: TGTGCCAGCAGCTTGCTAGCGGGAGCCGTACAAGAGACCCAGTACTTC.

In regard to this clonotype: Just one base apart from a much larger clone, this may be a read error. The V gene is TRBV4-1, the J gene TRBJ2-7, with 10 nucleotides matching TRBD1. The CDR3 sequence is 20 residues long. V trimming: 3 bases; J trimming: 0 bases; junction bases outside the gene matches: 17. The germline V gene encodes CDR1 MGHRA and CDR2 YSYEKL. The CDR3 nucleotides are TGCGCCAGCAGCCACCGCCCGCCAGGGACAGGGGTTCCCAGCTCCTACGAGCAGTACTTC. As protein: CASSHRPPGTGVPSSYEQYF.

This clonotype has at least ten counts. The genes are TRBV20-1 and TRBJ2-1, with TRBD2 identical over 7 bases. V shed 3 bases, J shed 9 bases, and the junction held 8 bases outside the gene matches. CDR1 is DFQATT and CDR2 is SNEGSKA in the germline V gene (reference sequence). The CDR3 is 13 residues long. The CDR3 DNA reads TGCAGTGCTAGCCGGCGGGAGTGGGGTGAGCAGTTCTTC. Protein: CSASRREWGEQFF.

This clonotype showed up many times. The chain combines TRBV30 with TRBJ2-5; TRBD2 is a possible D gene (5 bases). Germline lookup yields CDR1 GTSNPN and CDR2 SVGIG (reference sequence). V lost 0 bases and J 4 bases, leaving 12 bases between the germline ends. This CDR3 spans 14 amino acids. The CDR3 here is CAWSVTGNLETQYF. In DNA, the CDR3 is TGTGCCTGGAGTGTAACGGGGAATCTAGAGACCCAGTACTTC.

This clonotype has a count of ten or more. This chain links TRBV7-2 with TRBJ1-2, with D possibly being TRBD1 (6 bases). Germline CDR1 reads SGHTA; CDR2 reads FQGNSA. This CDR3 region has 13 residues. The V and J ends lost 4 bases and 8 bases respectively, with 14 bases between them. As DNA, the CDR3 is TGTGCCAGCAGCTCACAGGGAGGTTGGGGCTACACCTTC. It codes for CASSSQGGWGYTF.

In its sample, this clonotype was seen many times. The gene calls are TRBV15 and TRBJ2-2; 7 nucleotides align to TRBD2. The V gene end was trimmed by 1 base and the J gene end by 1 base; junction bases not matched to a gene: 3. CDR1 and CDR2 (germline): LNHNV, YYDKDF (reference sequence). The CDR3 sequence is 16 residues long. As DNA, the CDR3 is TGTGCCACCAGCAGAGGTGCTAGCGGGAACACCGGGGAGCTGTTTTTT. Translation gives CATSRGASGNTGELFF.

This clonotype was seen at least ten times. The chain carries TRBV2 and TRBJ2-1, with 11 bases identical to TRBD2. Trimming took 7 bases from V and 5 from J; bases not matched to a gene: 7. The CDR3 contains 15 residues. Germline V gene data show CDR1 as SNHLY and CDR2 as FYNNEI. CDR3 nucleotides: TGTGCCAGCACCCAACTAGCGGGAGTTAACAATGAGCAGTTCTTC. Encoded protein: CASTQLAGVNNEQFF.

In this sample, this clonotype turned up many times. The chain is built from TRBV20-1 and TRBJ1-2; D may be TRBD1 (5 bases). V lost 6 bases and J lost 4, with 9 bases in between. Germline V gene data show CDR1 as DFQATT and CDR2 as SNEGSKA (reference sequence). The CDR3 runs 11 residues. DNA for the CDR3: TGCAGTGCGAGGAGGGGCTATGGCTACACCTTC. The encoded protein is CSARRGYGYTF.